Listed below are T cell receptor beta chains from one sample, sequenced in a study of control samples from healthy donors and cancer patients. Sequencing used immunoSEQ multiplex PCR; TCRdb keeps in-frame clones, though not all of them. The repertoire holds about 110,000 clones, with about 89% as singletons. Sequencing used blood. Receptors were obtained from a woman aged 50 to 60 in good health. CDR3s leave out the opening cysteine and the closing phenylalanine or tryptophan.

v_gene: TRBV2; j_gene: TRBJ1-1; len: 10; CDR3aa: ASSDGGPEAF
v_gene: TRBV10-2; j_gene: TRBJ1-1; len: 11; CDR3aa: ASKWGEDTEAF
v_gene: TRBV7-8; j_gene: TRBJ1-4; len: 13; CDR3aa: ASSLAPSTNEKLF
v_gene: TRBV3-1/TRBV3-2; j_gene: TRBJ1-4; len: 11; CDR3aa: ASSQAPVLKLF
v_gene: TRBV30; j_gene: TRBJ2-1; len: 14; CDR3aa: AWSVQEGGGYNEQF
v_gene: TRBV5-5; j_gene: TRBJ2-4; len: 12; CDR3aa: ASSMEGRGPREY
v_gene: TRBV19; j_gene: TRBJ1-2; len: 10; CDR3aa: ASSIRNGGYT
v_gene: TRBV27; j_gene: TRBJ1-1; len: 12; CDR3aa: ASSSGRGFTEAF
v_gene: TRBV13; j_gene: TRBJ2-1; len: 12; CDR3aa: ASSRDTYYNEQF
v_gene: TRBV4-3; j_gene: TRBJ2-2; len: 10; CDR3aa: ASSQGPGELF
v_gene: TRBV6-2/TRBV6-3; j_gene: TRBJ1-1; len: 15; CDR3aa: ASSTGQGAIIGTEAF
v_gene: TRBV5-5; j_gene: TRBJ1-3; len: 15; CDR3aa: ASSITGPVGTGNTIY
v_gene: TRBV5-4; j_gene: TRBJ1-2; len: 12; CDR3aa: ASSLKTEYYGYT
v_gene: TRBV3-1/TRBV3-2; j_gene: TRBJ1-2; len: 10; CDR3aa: ASSAVAGGYT
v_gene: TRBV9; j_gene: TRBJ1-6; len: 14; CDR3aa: ASSDEGTAVNSPLH
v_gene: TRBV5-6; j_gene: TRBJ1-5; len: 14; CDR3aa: ASSLGEGDFWQPQH
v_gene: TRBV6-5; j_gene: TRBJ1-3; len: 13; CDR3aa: ASVGSSSSGNTIY
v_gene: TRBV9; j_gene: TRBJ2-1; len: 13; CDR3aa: ASSADGTSTNEQF
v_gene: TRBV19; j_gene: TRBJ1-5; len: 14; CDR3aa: ASTTLVRGFNQPQH
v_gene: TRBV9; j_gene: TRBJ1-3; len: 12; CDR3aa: ASSGSGGGNTIY
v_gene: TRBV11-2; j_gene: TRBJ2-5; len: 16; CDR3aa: ASSLGLFSGASQETQY
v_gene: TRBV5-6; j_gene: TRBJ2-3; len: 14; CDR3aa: ASSLVLREDTDTQY
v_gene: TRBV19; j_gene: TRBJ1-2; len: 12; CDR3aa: ASSYGAVNYGYT
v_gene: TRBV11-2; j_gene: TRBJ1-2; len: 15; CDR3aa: ASSLGRSLPLIHGYT
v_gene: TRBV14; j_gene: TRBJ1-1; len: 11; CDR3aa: ASSLSRNTEAF
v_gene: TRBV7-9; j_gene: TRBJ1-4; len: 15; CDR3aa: ASSTNEATGTGEKLF
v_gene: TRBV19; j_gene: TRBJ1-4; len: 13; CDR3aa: ASTPPGATNEKLF
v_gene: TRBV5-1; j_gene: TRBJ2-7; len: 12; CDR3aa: ASNGFSPNYEQY
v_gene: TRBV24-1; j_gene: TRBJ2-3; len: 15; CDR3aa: ATSDPPLAGFSDTQY
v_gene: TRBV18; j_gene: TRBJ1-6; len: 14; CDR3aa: ASSLESISTDATLH
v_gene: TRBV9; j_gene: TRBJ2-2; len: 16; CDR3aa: ASSVVPARPGHTGELF
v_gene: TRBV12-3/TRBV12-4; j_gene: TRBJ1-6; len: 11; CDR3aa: ASSQGADSPLH